This T cell receptor (beta chain) appears in the sequencing data of a study of monozygotic twins with inflammatory bowel disease. Regarding the study as a whole: Against healthy co-twins, IBD patients had lower TCRbeta diversity (measured by inverse Simpson). Concordant and discordant twins showed no difference in repertoire similarity, possibly from limited power.

The CDR3 is 15 amino acids. Germline values: CDR1 SGHRS, CDR2 YFSETQ. About this clonotype itself: Its antigen is currently unknown.

No DNA is given; TCRdb re-called the 5' RACE reads and lists each CDR3 protein once. The specimen's table records 400,000 to 500,000 distinct CDR3 sequences. Specimen: blood. The source of this sequence is a human donor with ulcerative colitis or Crohn's disease, or a healthy co-twin of an affected twin (not recorded which). This chain links TRBV5-1 with TRBJ2-1; TCRdb gives TRBD1 as the D gene, but with no DNA this cannot be confirmed. The CDR3 sequence: CASSLDLYPPNEQFF. The full variable domain, rest sourced from reference TRBV5-1 and TRBJ2-1, is KAGVTQTPRYLIKTRGQQVTLSCSPISGHRSVSWYQQTPGQGLQFLFEYFSETQRNKGNFPGRFSGRQFSNSRSEMNVSTLELGDSALYLCASSLDLYPPNEQFFGPGTRLTVL.